Sequencing of this T cell receptor (beta chain) was carried out in a study of cytomegalovirus exposure and HLA in healthy donors. Study details: Most donors, 81% of 398 genotyped, fell in the Caucasian-associated ancestry cluster.

Donors showed nominal health when sampled, although they likely had unrecorded immune exposures. J gave up 6 bases and V 6 bases, and 6 bases lay outside the gene matches. The CDR3 length is 14 residues. CDR1 and CDR2 from the germline V gene are MDHEN and SYDVKM. Study-wide points: The authors later linked a missense DCLRE1C variant to TCR beta V- and J-gene trimming. 87-base-pair reads could not separate some V segments, including TRBV6-2 and TRBV6-3.

Remarks on this clone: The antigen is not known.

The PCR was carried out with 60 Vbeta primers and 13 Jbeta primers. Assay: immunoSEQ multiplex PCR; the TCRdb copy retains only in-frame clones and omits some. Among some 180,000 clones, about 79% were seen once, and the ten largest hold approximately 1.2%. This sequence originates from a girl aged 2 to 10 in good health and CMV-seropositive. Material for sequencing was PBMCs. The genes are TRBV28 and TRBJ1-5, with 9 nucleotides matching TRBD1. CDR3 coding DNA: TGTGCCAGCAGCTACAGGGGGCCAGGTCAGCCCCAGCATTTT. Translating gives CASSYRGPGQPQHF. The full variable domain, its missing parts supplied by reference TRBV28 and TRBJ1-5, is DVKVTQSSRYLVKRTGEKVFLECVQDMDHENMFWYRQDPGLGLRLIYFSYDVKMKEKGDIPEGYSVSREKKERFSLILESASTNQTSMYLCASSYRGPGQPQHFGDGTRLSIL.